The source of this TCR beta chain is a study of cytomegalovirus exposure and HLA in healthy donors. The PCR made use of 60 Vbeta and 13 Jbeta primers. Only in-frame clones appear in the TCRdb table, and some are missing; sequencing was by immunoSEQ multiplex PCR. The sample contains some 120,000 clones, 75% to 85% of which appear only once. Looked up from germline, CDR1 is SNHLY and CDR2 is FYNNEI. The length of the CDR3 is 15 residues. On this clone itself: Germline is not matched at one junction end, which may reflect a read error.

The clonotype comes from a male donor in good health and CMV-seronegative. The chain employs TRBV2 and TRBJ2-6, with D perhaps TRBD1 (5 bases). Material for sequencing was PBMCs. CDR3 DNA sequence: TGTGCCAGCAGCCCCGGCAGGGCTGGGGCCAACGGCCTGACTTTC. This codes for CASSPGRAGANGLTF.